The 10 T cell receptor beta chains below come from one sample, sequenced in a study of T cell repertoires in cytomegalovirus infection. TCRdb analysed the reads with MiXCR anew, one entry per CDR3 protein. Of around 530,000 distinct CDR3 sequences listed, 16% are singletons. Sequenced input: CD8+ T cells from PBMCs. Receptor source: a human donor in good health (CMV status not recorded). Some clones in this sample may be carry-over from other donors' samples.

This clonotype was found many times. J is TRBJ1-1 and V is TRBV7-9; no clear D gene. The V gene lost 2 bases and the J gene lost 1 base, with 8 bases spanning the gap. From germline, CDR1 is SEHNR and CDR2 FQNEAQ (reference sequence). The CDR3 contains 14 residues. In DNA, the CDR3 is TGTGCCAGCAGCTTAAGGGAAGGGAACACTGAAGCTTTCTTT. Translation gives CASSLREGNTEAFF.

This clonotype has at least ten counts. This chain links TRBV7-8 with TRBJ1-5, with D perhaps matching TRBD1 (5 bases). The CDR3 extends over 15 amino acids. Germline loops: CDR1 SGHVS, CDR2 FQNEAQ. Trimming left V 6 bases short and J 7 bases short, with 19 bases between. CDR3 nucleotides: TGTGCCAGCAGTCTCCCCCCTGGGGCCAGGCAGCCCCAGCATTTT. Its protein is CASSLPPGARQPQHF.

V usage is TRBV15 and J usage is TRBJ1-4; D is ambiguous. V gave up 0 bases and J gave up 4 bases, with 6 bases separating them. CDR3 length: 14 residues. Germline CDR1 LNHNV, CDR2 YYDKDF (reference sequence). CDR3 loop: CATSRDRFNEKLFF. The CDR3 nucleotides are TGTGCCACCAGCAGAGACAGATTTAATGAAAAACTGTTTTTT.

There are a few counts of this clonotype. The chain combines TRBV2 with TRBJ1-1, with 10 bases aligning to TRBD1. Germline trimming cut 3 bases from V and 5 bases from J; bases unmatched to any gene: 6. This CDR3 spans 15 amino acids. The germline gives CDR1 SNHLY, CDR2 FYNNEI. This CDR3 is CASSDGTGAKTEAFF. Here the CDR3 DNA reads TGTGCCAGCAGTGACGGGACAGGGGCCAAAACTGAAGCTTTCTTT. Based on the CDR3 plus reference TRBV2 and TRBJ1-1, the full variable domain is EPEVTQTPSHQVTQMGQEVILRCVPISNHLYFYWYRQILGQKVEFLVSFYNNEISEKSEIFDDQFSVERPDGSNFTLKIRSTKLEDSAMYFCASSDGTGAKTEAFFGQGTRLTVV.

This clonotype came up many times. This rearrangement joins TRBV7-8 to TRBJ2-1, with 13 bases matching TRBD2. CDR1 and CDR2 (germline): SGHVS, FQNEAQ. CDR3 length: 16 amino acids. V trimming: 5 bases; J trimming: 8 bases; junction bases outside the gene matches: 9. Here the CDR3 DNA reads TGTGCCAGCAGCCAAACTAGCGGGGGGGCTTCTGATGAGCAGTTCTTC. This sequence encodes CASSQTSGGASDEQFF. Using reference TRBV7-8 and TRBJ2-1 for the parts outside the CDR3, the full variable domain is GAGVSQSPRYKVAKRGQDVALRCDPISGHVSLFWYQQALGQGPEFLTYFQNEAQLDKSGLPSDRFFAERPEGSVSTLKIQRTQQEDSAVYLCASSQTSGGASDEQFFGPGTRLTVL.

This clonotype has at least ten counts. This chain uses TRBV10-3 with TRBJ2-1; 7 bases map to TRBD1. Germline V gene sequence: CDR1 ENHRY, CDR2 SYGVKD. The J segment lost 2 bases and the V segment lost 8 bases, leaving 6 bases of the junction unmatched. This CDR3 has 14 amino acids. This CDR3 is CAIRGDSPYNEQFF. CDR3 DNA: TGTGCCATCCGTGGGGACAGCCCCTACAATGAGCAGTTCTTC.

This clonotype was found many times. The rearrangement uses TRBV12-3 or TRBV12-4 and TRBJ2-1; TRBD2 matches at 7 bases. The CDR3 covers 14 residues. J lost 7 bases, V lost 0 bases, and 3 bases had no gene match. The CDR3 DNA is TGTGCCAGCAGTTTAGCGGGGGGGAGGAATGAGCAGTTCTTC. Amino acids: CASSLAGGRNEQFF.

V gene TRBV27 combines with J gene TRBJ1-5; TRBD1 is a possible D gene (6 bases). V lost 4 bases and J 4 bases, leaving 20 bases between the germline ends. From germline, CDR1 is MNHEY and CDR2 SMNVEV (reference sequence). CDR3 length equals 17 residues. In DNA form, the CDR3 reads TGTGCCAGCAGTTATCCCATTGGGGGGGCAGGGAATCAGCCCCAGCATTTT. Amino acids: CASSYPIGGAGNQPQHF.

This clonotype came up a few times. The chain is built from TRBV4-1 and TRBJ2-1; 9 bases match TRBD2. CDR3 size: 19 residues. From germline, CDR1 is MGHRA and CDR2 YSYEKL. With 5 bases clipped from V and 9 bases from J, the junction kept 23 bases outside the gene matches. The chain's CDR3 is CASSEGGGSGTSPLSEQFF. Written as DNA, the CDR3 is TGCGCCAGCAGCGAGGGGGGGGGGTCCGGGACTAGCCCCCTCAGTGAGCAGTTCTTC.

The V and J genes are TRBV7-9 and TRBJ1-1; D might be TRBD1 (6 bases). Trimming took 5 bases from V and 5 from J, leaving 15 bases between them. Germline-derived CDR1 and CDR2 are SEHNR and FQNEAQ (reference sequence). This CDR3 comprises 14 residues. Here the CDR3 reads CASSQGGADTEAFF. The CDR3 coding sequence is TGTGCCAGCAGCCAAGGGGGGGCTGATACTGAAGCTTTCTTT.